This T cell receptor (beta chain) was profiled in a study of blood T cell repertoires in COVID-19. About the study: Specimens from acute and convalescent COVID-19 originated in the United States, Italy and Spain.

As processed by the authors: Amplifying reference gene primers gave estimates of nucleated cell counts. Generated by immunoSEQ multiplex PCR, the TCRdb table keeps only in-frame clones and is missing some. The V and J calls and the clone size are those of that table, but D and trimming were determined from the DNA. The sample carries under 50,000 clones, 65% to 85% recorded once. The receptor was isolated from an older man with acute or convalescent COVID-19. Sequencing was done on a sample of peripheral blood.

The CDR3 DNA reads as TGTGCCAGCAGCCCCTCAGGGAACTACGAGCAGTACTTC. It codes for CASSPSGNYEQYF. The chain has TRBV7-8 and TRBJ2-7; D perhaps matches TRBD1 (5 bases). Germline loops: CDR1 SGHVS, CDR2 FQNEAQ. Trimming removed 5 bases at V and 3 bases at J, with 11 bases between. CDR3 length: 13 residues.